Listed below are T cell receptor beta chains from one sample, sequenced in a study of blood T cells in healthy people across ages. TCRdb independently ran MiXCR on the 5' RACE reads; one entry per CDR3 protein. The profile covers approximately 1,700,000 distinct CDR3 sequences, with 35% to 50% appearing a single time and under 25% taken by the ten largest. Sequenced sample: blood. These receptors were collected from a human donor in good health. The CDR3 runs from the conserved cysteine through the conserved F or W. D genes are given only for firm matches. Only part of the rows carry a size: once, few, many, or a class if the clone is expanded.

>TRBV20-1|TRBD2|few|TRBJ2-3
TGCAGTGCTAACCACCCTAGCGGGGGGACCACAGATACGCAGTATTTT
CSANHPSGGTTDTQYF
>TRBV2|TRBD1|few|TRBJ1-5
TGTGCCAGCAGTGATAGGACAGGGTTGAATCAGCCCCAGCATTTT
CASSDRTGLNQPQHF
>TRBV29-1|TRBD1|few|TRBJ1-3
TGCAGCGCGGCCCCAGGGGGCACTGGAAACACCATATATTTT
CSAAPGGTGNTIYF
>TRBV6-5|.|few|TRBJ1-4
TGTGCCAGCAGATCAATTGGGGGCCTTCCCGGTGAAAAACTGTTTTTT
CASRSIGGLPGEKLFF
>TRBV6-2/TRBV6-3|.|.|TRBJ1-2
TGTGCCAGCAGTTACTCGAGAGGGGAATTTAACTATGGCTACACCTTC
CASSYSRGEFNYGYTF
>TRBV29-1|TRBD1|few|TRBJ1-2
TGCAGCGCTACGTTGAGACAGGGGGTTTATGGCTACACCTTC
CSATLRQGVYGYTF
>TRBV25-1|.|few|TRBJ1-2
TGTGCCAGCAGTGAATGGGGTTCTGGCTACACCTTC
CASSEWGSGYTF
>TRBV12-3/TRBV12-4|TRBD1|few|TRBJ1-2
TGTGCCAGCAGTCCCGGACAGGCACCAGCCTATGGCTACACCTTC
CASSPGQAPAYGYTF
>TRBV20-1|TRBD1|.|TRBJ1-2
TGCAGTGCTACCGTGGGGGTAGAGACAGGGTTATATGGCTACACCTTC
CSATVGVETGLYGYTF
>TRBV4-2|TRBD1|.|TRBJ1-1
TGTGCCAGCAGCCACAATGGACAGGGCAACACTGAAGCTTTCTTT
CASSHNGQGNTEAFF
>TRBV3-1|.|few|TRBJ1-6
TGTGCCAGCAGCCAAGAGGGCTCGCGAACACCCCTCCACTTT
CASSQEGSRTPLHF
>TRBV28|.|.|TRBJ2-5
TGTGCCAGCAGCCATAAACGGAATTCAGAGGAAGAGACCCAGTACTTC
CASSHKRNSEEETQYF
>TRBV18|.|few|TRBJ1-2
TGTGCCAGCTCACCAAACCCGGTTAGTTATGGCTACACCTTC
CASSPNPVSYGYTF